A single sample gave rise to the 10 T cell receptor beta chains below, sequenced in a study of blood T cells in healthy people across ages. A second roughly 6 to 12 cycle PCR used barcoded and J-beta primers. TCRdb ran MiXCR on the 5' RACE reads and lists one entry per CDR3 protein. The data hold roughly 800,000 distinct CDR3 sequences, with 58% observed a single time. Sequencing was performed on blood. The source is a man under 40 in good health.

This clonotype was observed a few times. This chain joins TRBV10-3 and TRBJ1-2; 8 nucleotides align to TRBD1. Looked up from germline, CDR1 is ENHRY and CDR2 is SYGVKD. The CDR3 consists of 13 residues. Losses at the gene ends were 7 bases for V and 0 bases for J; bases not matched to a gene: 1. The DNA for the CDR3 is TGTGCCATCATGACAGGGGCTAACTATGGCTACACCTTC. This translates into CAIMTGANYGYTF.

The DNA for the CDR3 is TGTGCCAGCAGTTTCCCAGCGGGAGGAGGGTCGGAGACCCAGTACTTC. Its protein is CASSFPAGGGSETQYF. The rearrangement links TRBV28 to TRBJ2-5; the match to TRBD2 covers 9 bases. The germline gives CDR1 MDHEN, CDR2 SYDVKM. Losses at the gene ends were 3 bases for V and 5 bases for J; bases not matched to a gene: 10. This CDR3 region has 16 residues.

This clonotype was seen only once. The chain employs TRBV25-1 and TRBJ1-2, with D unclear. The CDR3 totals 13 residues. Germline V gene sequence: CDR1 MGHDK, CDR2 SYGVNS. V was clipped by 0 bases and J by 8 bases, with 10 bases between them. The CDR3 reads CASSEYWGDGYTF. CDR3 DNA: TGTGCCAGCAGTGAATATTGGGGAGACGGCTACACCTTC.

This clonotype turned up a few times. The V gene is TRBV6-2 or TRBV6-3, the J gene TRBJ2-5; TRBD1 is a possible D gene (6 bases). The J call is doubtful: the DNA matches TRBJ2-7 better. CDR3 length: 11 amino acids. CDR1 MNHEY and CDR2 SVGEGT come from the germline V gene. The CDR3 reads CASTQGYEQYF. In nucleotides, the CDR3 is TGTGCCAGCACACAGGGTTACGAGCAGTACTTC.

The CDR3 loop is CASSVRLETDNEQFF. The CDR3 coding sequence is TGTGCCAGCAGCGTACGGCTAGAGACAGATAATGAGCAGTTCTTC. The V and J genes are TRBV9 and TRBJ2-1; tentatively, D is TRBD1 (5 bases). This CDR3 region has 15 residues. The germline V gene encodes CDR1 SGDLS and CDR2 YYNGEE. Trimming cost V 1 base and J 7 bases, with 15 bases left between them.

DNA for the CDR3: TGTGCCAGCAGTTGGGGGGTGGGCTATGGCTACACCTTC. This codes for CASSWGVGYGYTF. The rearrangement uses TRBV12-3 or TRBV12-4 and TRBJ1-2, with a tentative D call TRBD1 (5 bases). Trimming left V 4 bases short and J 4 bases short, with 10 bases between. This CDR3 contains 13 residues.

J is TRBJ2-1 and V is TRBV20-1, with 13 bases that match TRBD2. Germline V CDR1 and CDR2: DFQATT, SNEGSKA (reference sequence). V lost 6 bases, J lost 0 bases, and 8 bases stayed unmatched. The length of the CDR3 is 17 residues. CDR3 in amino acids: CSAKLAGGPGSYNEQFF. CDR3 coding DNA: TGCAGTGCCAAACTAGCGGGAGGGCCGGGCTCCTACAATGAGCAGTTCTTC.

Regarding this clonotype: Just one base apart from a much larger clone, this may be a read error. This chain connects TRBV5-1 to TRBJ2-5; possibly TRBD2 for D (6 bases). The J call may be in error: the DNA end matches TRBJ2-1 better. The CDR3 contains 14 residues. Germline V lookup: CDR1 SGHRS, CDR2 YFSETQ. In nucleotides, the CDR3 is TGCGCCAGCAGCCTGGGGGAGGTTCAAGAGACCCAGTTCTTC. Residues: CASSLGEVQETQFF.

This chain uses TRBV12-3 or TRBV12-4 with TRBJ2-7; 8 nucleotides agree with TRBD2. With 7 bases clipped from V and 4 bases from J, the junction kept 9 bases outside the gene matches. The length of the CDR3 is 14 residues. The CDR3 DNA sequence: TGTGCCAGCACCTTAGCGGGAACTATTTACGAGCAGTACTTC. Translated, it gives CASTLAGTIYEQYF.

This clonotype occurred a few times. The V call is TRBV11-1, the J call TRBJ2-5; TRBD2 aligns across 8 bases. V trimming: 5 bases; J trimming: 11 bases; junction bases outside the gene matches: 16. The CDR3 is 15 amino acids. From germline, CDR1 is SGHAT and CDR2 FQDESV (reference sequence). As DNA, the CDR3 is TGTGCCAGCAGCACTGTCACTAGCGGTGCTTGGGAGCAGTACTTC. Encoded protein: CASSTVTSGAWEQYF.